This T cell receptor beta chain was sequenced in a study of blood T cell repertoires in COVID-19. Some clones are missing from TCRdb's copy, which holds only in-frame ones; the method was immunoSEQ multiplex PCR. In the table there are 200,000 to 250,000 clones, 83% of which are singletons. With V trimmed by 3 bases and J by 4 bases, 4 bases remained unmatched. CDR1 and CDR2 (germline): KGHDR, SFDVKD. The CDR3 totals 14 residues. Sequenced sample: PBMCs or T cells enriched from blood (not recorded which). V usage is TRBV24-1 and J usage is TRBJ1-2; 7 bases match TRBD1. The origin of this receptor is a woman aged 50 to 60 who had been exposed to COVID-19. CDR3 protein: CATSDPDRVYGYTF. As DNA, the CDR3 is TGTGCCACCAGTGATCCCGACAGGGTCTATGGCTACACCTTC.